This entry lists 16 T cell receptor beta chains sequenced from one sample in a study of CD8 T cells in ankylosing spondylitis. In TCRdb, the 5' RACE reads were re-called with MiXCR into one record per CDR3 protein. The sample carries about 120,000 distinct CDR3 sequences, roughly an eighth recorded once. Sequencing was done on a sample of blood, either unsorted or a sorted T cell fraction (not recorded which). Every receptor here comes from a female donor with ankylosing spondylitis or in good health (not recorded which).

This clonotype was observed a handful of times. The rearrangement uses TRBV3-1 and TRBJ1-1, with 8 bases fitting TRBD1. The V segment lost 6 bases and the J segment 1 base; nucleotides outside the gene matches: 7. The CDR3 runs to 15 residues. CDR1 LGHDT and CDR2 YNNKEL come from the germline V gene (reference sequence). CDR3 amino acids: CASRLSTGENTEAFF. The CDR3 bases are TGTGCCAGCAGGCTATCGACAGGGGAGAACACTGAAGCTTTCTTT.

By frequency in the sample, this clonotype is medium-sized (0.01 to 0.1%). The rearrangement links TRBV5-1 to TRBJ2-1, with 14 bases identical to TRBD2. Unmatched junction bases numbered 3, after V lost 0 bases and J lost 1 base. This CDR3 is 18 amino acids long. Germline V gives CDR1 SGHRS, CDR2 YFSETQ. CDR3 loop: CASSLERLAGGSYNEQFF. CDR3 DNA: TGCGCCAGCAGCTTGGAGCGACTAGCGGGAGGGTCCTACAATGAGCAGTTCTTC.

V usage is TRBV12-3 or TRBV12-4 and J usage is TRBJ1-2; TRBD1 agrees at 9 bases. The V gene end was trimmed by 6 bases and the J gene end by 8 bases; junction bases not matched to a gene: 7. The length of the CDR3 is 13 residues. The CDR3 region has the DNA TGTGCCAGCAGCCATGACAGGGGGGAAGGCTACACCTTC. Its translation: CASSHDRGEGYTF.

This chain joins TRBV5-5 and TRBJ1-1; D gene ambiguous. Trimming removed 0 bases at V and 1 base at J, with 7 bases between. The CDR3 extends over 14 amino acids. Germline-derived CDR1 and CDR2 are SGHKS and YYEKEE (reference sequence). CDR3 loop: CASSLGGKNTEAFF. The CDR3 DNA is TGTGCCAGCAGCTTGGGGGGAAAGAACACTGAAGCTTTCTTT.

As regards this clonotype: Its ends do not fully match the called genes, so a read error is possible. The chain has TRBV15 and TRBJ2-3, with D perhaps TRBD1 or TRBD2 (5 bases each). From germline, CDR1 is LNHNV and CDR2 YYDKDF (reference sequence). The CDR3 covers 16 residues. The CDR3 sequence is CATNRSQGDAADTQYF. In DNA form, the CDR3 reads TGTGCCACCAACAGATCGCAAGGGGACGCCGCAGATACGCAGTATTTT.

Ten or more counts support this clonotype. V gene TRBV3-1 combines with J gene TRBJ1-2, with D perhaps TRBD1 (6 bases). V lost 4 bases, J lost 6 bases, and 12 bases lay in between. CDR3 length equals 13 residues. The germline V gene encodes CDR1 LGHDT and CDR2 YNNKEL (reference sequence). CDR3 sequence (DNA): TGTGCCAGCAGCCCCCGGACAGCCAATGGCTACACCTTC. This translates into CASSPRTANGYTF.

The chain carries TRBV6-5 and TRBJ1-5, with TRBD1 as a possible D gene (6 bases). CDR1 and CDR2 (germline): MNHEY, SVGAGI. The CDR3 length is 16 residues. The V end lost 2 bases, the J end lost 0 bases, and 11 bases lay between the germline ends. The chain's CDR3 is CASSYGGHDSNQPQHF. DNA for the CDR3: TGTGCCAGCAGTTACGGGGGACACGATAGCAATCAGCCCCAGCATTTT.

This clonotype occurred many times. The genes are TRBV20-1 and TRBJ2-1; D might be TRBD2 (5 bases). The germline gives CDR1 DFQATT, CDR2 SNEGSKA (reference sequence). CDR3 length: 13 residues. Trimming took 8 bases from V and 6 from J, leaving 17 bases between them. This chain's CDR3 is CSPIFTSINEQFF. The CDR3 DNA reads as TGCAGTCCCATTTTCACTAGTATCAATGAGCAGTTCTTC.

The chain joins TRBV3-1 to TRBJ2-2; 8 positions agree with TRBD1. V trimming: 1 base; J trimming: 4 bases; junction bases outside the gene matches: 17. CDR1 and CDR2 from the germline V gene are LGHDT and YNNKEL (reference sequence). CDR3 length equals 20 residues. For the CDR3, the DNA is TGTGCCAGCAGCCAAGGGACAGGACAGGGTAGGAGGGAGCGCACCGGGGAGCTGTTTTTT. It is translated as CASSQGTGQGRRERTGELFF.

This chain links TRBV7-3 with TRBJ1-1, with D hard to call. This CDR3 is built from 13 residues. Germline CDR1 SGHTA, CDR2 FQGTGA. Trimming took 6 bases from V and 6 from J, leaving 14 bases between them. CDR3 nucleotide sequence: TGTGCCAGCAGGCTAACAAGGAGGGCTGAAGCTTTCTTT. Protein product: CASRLTRRAEAFF.

There are a few counts of this clonotype. The rearrangement joins TRBV7-2 to TRBJ2-1, with a tentative D call TRBD2 (6 bases). The CDR3 extends over 16 amino acids. V was trimmed by 8 bases and J by 8 bases, leaving 25 bases between them. The V gene's germline CDR1 is SGHTA and CDR2 FQGNSA. DNA for the CDR3: TGTGCCAGCCAACCTTGGCCCGGGGGAAGTGTACATGAGCAGTTCTTC. Protein sequence: CASQPWPGGSVHEQFF.

The rearrangement joins TRBV20-1 to TRBJ2-5; TRBD1 is a possible D gene (5 bases). This CDR3 is 14 amino acids long. Trimming stripped 3 bases from V and 2 bases from J, with 13 bases between. CDR1 is DFQATT, CDR2 SNEGSKA, per germline (reference sequence). This CDR3 is CSARAGQTQETQYF. As DNA, the CDR3 is TGCAGTGCTAGGGCAGGGCAGACTCAAGAGACCCAGTACTTC.

The table lists this clonotype with many counts. The V call is TRBV6-5, the J call TRBJ2-7, with 8 nucleotides matching TRBD1. Germline CDR1 reads MNHEY; CDR2 reads SVGAGI. CDR3 size: 12 residues. V dropped 6 bases and J dropped 6; count of bases not matched to a gene: 4. The CDR3 DNA follows: TGTGCCAGCAGAGCTACAGGGGGCGAGCAGTACTTC. Amino acid sequence: CASRATGGEQYF.

There are many counts of this clonotype. The chain is built from TRBV20-1 and TRBJ2-1; D might be TRBD1 (6 bases). Germline CDR1 DFQATT, CDR2 SNEGSKA (reference sequence). V was cut by 5 bases and J by 5 bases, with 22 bases left in between. This CDR3 is 16 amino acids long. The chain's CDR3 is CSASWPRTVDNNEQFF. CDR3 bases: TGCAGTGCTTCCTGGCCCCGGACAGTCGATAACAATGAGCAGTTCTTC.

This clonotype was seen many times. This chain uses TRBV14 with TRBJ2-7; 7 nucleotides agree with TRBD1. The germline gives CDR1 SGHDN, CDR2 FVKESK. With 4 bases clipped from V and 4 bases from J, the junction kept 10 bases outside the gene matches. CDR3 length: 15 amino acids. The CDR3 is CASSPRRGGPYEQYF. In DNA, the CDR3 is TGTGCCAGCAGCCCCCGGAGAGGGGGCCCGTACGAGCAGTACTTC.

This clonotype was recorded a few times. The J gene is TRBJ2-2, the V gene TRBV7-9; TRBD2 agrees at 12 bases. Germline CDR1 and CDR2: SEHNR and FQNEAQ (reference sequence). The CDR3 has 17 residues. The V gene end was trimmed by 4 bases and the J gene end by 4 bases; junction bases not matched to a gene: 7. The CDR3, as DNA: TGTGCCAGCAGCTCGATGACTAGCGGGAGAAGCACCGGGGAGCTGTTTTTT. It encodes CASSSMTSGRSTGELFF.